These 3 T cell receptor beta chains came from one sample sequenced in a study of CD8 T cells in Susac syndrome. Reverse transcription of 0.5 to 1 ug RNA was performed with random hexamers. TCRdb re-called the immunoSEQ multiplex PCR reads through MiXCR, storing one row per CDR3 protein. The sample holds roughly 84,000 distinct CDR3 sequences; 95% to 97% are singletons and the top ten take around 0.43%. Sequenced: CD8+ T cells from PBMCs. These receptors came from a human donor with Susac syndrome.

The chain uses TRBV7-9 and TRBJ1-5; no reliable D call. Looked up from germline, CDR1 is SEHNR and CDR2 is FQNEAQ (reference sequence). The CDR3 has 11 amino acids. V was shortened by 6 bases and J by 12 bases, with 12 bases between the two germline ends. CDR3 region: CASSSNADQHF. CDR3 nucleotide sequence: TGTGCCAGCAGTTCAAATGCGGACCAGCATTTT.

The rearrangement links TRBV14 to TRBJ2-3, with TRBD1 matching 7 bases. J was trimmed by 2 bases and V by 5 bases; bases with no gene match: 10. The CDR3 covers 16 residues. Germline CDR1 reads SGHDN; CDR2 reads FVKESK. The CDR3 is CASSSLGQSPTDTQYF. The DNA of the CDR3 is TGTGCCAGCAGCTCCCTGGGACAGTCCCCCACAGATACGCAGTATTTT.

This clonotype is a singleton in its sample. This chain joins TRBV30 and TRBJ2-7; TRBD2 aligns across 7 bases. The CDR3 contains 13 residues. J was trimmed by 6 bases and V by 4 bases; bases with no gene match: 9. Germline-derived CDR1 and CDR2 are GTSNPN and SVGIG (reference sequence). CDR3 DNA sequence: TGTGCCTGGATATTACCGGGGGGAAGCGAGCAGTACTTC. Translation gives CAWILPGGSEQYF.